One and the same sample provided the 21 T cell receptor beta chains below, sequenced in a study of cytomegalovirus exposure and HLA in healthy donors. Use of 60 Vbeta and 13 Jbeta primers characterized the PCR. Data came from immunoSEQ multiplex PCR; TCRdb stores just in-frame clones and leaves some out. The profile covers 300,000 or so clones, with almost 85% appearing a single time and more than 1.5% taken by the ten largest. Source material: PBMCs. These receptor sequences come from a woman aged 40 to 50 in good health and CMV-seropositive.

J is TRBJ2-1 and V is TRBV27; tentatively, D is TRBD2 (5 bases). Between the trimmed V and J ends, which lost 3 bases and 4 bases, there was a span of 7 bases. CDR3 length: 13 amino acids. Germline CDR1 and CDR2: MNHEY and SMNVEV (reference sequence). DNA of the CDR3: TGTGCCAGCAGTTTGACGGGGTACAATGAGCAGTTCTTC. It encodes CASSLTGYNEQFF.

The chain recombines TRBV9 with TRBJ2-1; 11 bases align to TRBD2. CDR1 is SGDLS, CDR2 YYNGEE, per germline. This CDR3 comprises 15 residues. With V trimmed by 4 bases and J by 9 bases, 9 bases remained unmatched. CDR3 nucleotide sequence: TGTGCCAGCAGCCCTTTAGCGGGAGGGGGTGGTGAGCAGTTCTTC. Translation: CASSPLAGGGGEQFF.

This clone was seen only a few times. The rearrangement joins TRBV6-5 to TRBJ1-2, with D maybe TRBD1 (6 bases). The CDR3 spans 16 residues. V lost 2 bases to trimming and J lost 4 bases, with 17 bases between them. Germline CDR1 MNHEY, CDR2 SVGAGI. CDR3 nucleotides: TGTGCCAGCAGTTACGACTCCCGGGGGGCGGGCTATGGCTACACCTTC. It encodes CASSYDSRGAGYGYTF.

This clone has a single count. The chain has TRBV27 and TRBJ2-1, with D tentatively TRBD2 (6 bases). V was pared by 5 bases and J by 4 bases, with 27 bases between. This CDR3 has 19 residues. Germline values: CDR1 MNHEY, CDR2 SMNVEV (reference sequence). CDR3: CASSPPEMLGGRAYNEQFF. CDR3 nucleotides: TGTGCCAGCAGTCCACCCGAGATGTTGGGGGGAAGAGCATACAATGAGCAGTTCTTC.

The V call is TRBV19, the J call TRBJ2-7; 9 bases are shared with TRBD2. Germline V gene data show CDR1 as LNHDA and CDR2 as SQIVND (reference sequence). J gave up 3 bases and V 5 bases, and 8 bases lay outside the gene matches. This CDR3 has 15 amino acids. CDR3 DNA: TGTGCCAGTAGTGTATTAGCGGGAGAATTCTACGAGCAGTACTTC. This encodes CASSVLAGEFYEQYF.

The chain joins TRBV7-9 to TRBJ1-4; 8 bases are a match to TRBD1. With 2 bases clipped from V and 8 bases from J, the junction kept 7 bases outside the gene matches. CDR3 length equals 15 residues. CDR1 is SEHNR, CDR2 FQNEAQ, per germline (reference sequence). The CDR3 sequence is CASSLSTGVVEKLFF. The CDR3 region has the DNA TGTGCCAGCAGCTTATCGACAGGGGTAGTAGAAAAACTGTTTTTT. Supplemented by reference TRBV7-9 and TRBJ1-4, the full variable domain reads DTGVSQNPRHKITKRGQNVTFRCDPISEHNRLYWYRQTLGQGPEFLTYFQNEAQLEKSRLLSDRFSAERPKGSFSTLEIQRTEQGDSAMYLCASSLSTGVVEKLFFGSGTQLSVL.

V is TRBV30 and J is TRBJ2-2, with 8 bases aligning to TRBD1. Germline CDR1 reads GTSNPN; CDR2 reads SVGIG (reference sequence). CDR3 length: 13 amino acids. V lost 2 bases, J lost 6 bases, and 2 bases stayed unmatched. The CDR3 loop is CAWSKQGAGELFF. The CDR3 DNA is TGTGCCTGGAGTAAACAGGGGGCCGGGGAGCTGTTTTTT.

The chain has TRBV27 and TRBJ2-7; 10 bases match TRBD2. Trimming took 6 bases from V and 3 from J; bases not matched to a gene: 5. CDR1 and CDR2 (germline): MNHEY, SMNVEV (reference sequence). The CDR3 has 14 amino acids. The CDR3 loop reads CASSKSSGSYEQYF. For the CDR3, the DNA is TGTGCCAGCAGCAAATCTAGCGGGAGCTACGAGCAGTACTTC.

For the CDR3, the DNA is TGTGCCAGCCCGGCAGGGGATGAAGCTTTCTTT. Encoded protein: CASPAGDEAFF. The V call is TRBV28, the J call TRBJ1-1, with D maybe TRBD1 (6 bases). This CDR3 is 11 amino acids long. CDR1 is MDHEN and CDR2 is SYDVKM in the germline V gene. V was clipped by 8 bases and J by 7 bases, with 11 bases between them.

The gene calls are TRBV19 and TRBJ1-2; 7 bases line up with TRBD1. The V gene's germline CDR1 is LNHDA and CDR2 SQIVND (reference sequence). V shed 3 bases and J 4 bases; nucleotides not matched to a gene: 8. This CDR3 contains 15 residues. The CDR3: CASSMVQGLAYGYTF. For the CDR3, the DNA is TGTGCCAGTAGTATGGTACAGGGGTTGGCCTATGGCTACACCTTC.

This chain's CDR3 is CASTPTWAAYEQYF. The CDR3 coding sequence is TGTGCCAGCACCCCGACGTGGGCCGCCTACGAGCAGTACTTC. The chain joins TRBV6-1 to TRBJ2-7; D uncertain. Germline values: CDR1 MNHNS, CDR2 SASEGT. The length of the CDR3 is 14 residues. V was trimmed by 7 bases and J by 2 bases, leaving 15 bases between them.

This chain's CDR3 is CASSTGPRGTDTQYF. The CDR3 DNA reads TGTGCCAGTAGTACCGGACCCCGGGGGACAGATACGCAGTATTTT. The rearrangement uses TRBV19 and TRBJ2-3; perhaps TRBD2 as D (6 bases). CDR3 length: 15 amino acids. CDR1 and CDR2 from the germline V gene are LNHDA and SQIVND (reference sequence). Trimming cost V 4 bases and J 3 bases, with 14 bases left between them.

V usage is TRBV13 and J usage is TRBJ2-7; D gene ambiguous. Trimming removed 8 bases at V and 3 bases at J, with 11 bases between. The CDR3 has 12 amino acids. Germline CDR1 is PRHDT and CDR2 is FYEKMQ (reference sequence). CDR3 region: CASAKSNYEQYF. The CDR3 DNA reads as TGTGCCAGCGCCAAGAGCAACTACGAGCAGTACTTC. Variable domain in full (rest from reference TRBV13 and TRBJ2-7): AAGVIQSPRHLIKEKRETATLKCYPIPRHDTVYWYQQGPGQDPQFLISFYEKMQSDKGSIPDRFSAQQFSDYHSELNMSSLELGDSALYFCASAKSNYEQYFGPGTRLTVT.

The CDR3 DNA reads as TGTGCCAGCAGCTTGTTGAGCGGGAAGTCCTACGAGCAGTACTTC. Protein: CASSLLSGKSYEQYF. This chain connects TRBV5-6 to TRBJ2-7; 7 positions agree with TRBD2. This CDR3 spans 15 amino acids. V dropped 1 base and J dropped 1; count of bases not matched to a gene: 5. Germline values: CDR1 SGHDT, CDR2 YYEEEE.

The chain is built from TRBV28 and TRBJ1-3; the match to TRBD1 covers 8 bases. The V gene's germline CDR1 is MDHEN and CDR2 SYDVKM. V trimming: 6 bases; J trimming: 1 base; junction bases outside the gene matches: 5. This CDR3 spans 15 amino acids. CDR3 nucleotides: TGTGCCAGCAGGGGACAGGAGGGATCTGGAAACACCATATATTTT. As protein: CASRGQEGSGNTIYF.

The chain uses TRBV6-4 and TRBJ2-2, with 7 bases lining up with TRBD2. The V gene end was trimmed by 8 bases and the J gene end by 4 bases; junction bases not matched to a gene: 16. The germline V gene has CDR1 MRHNA and CDR2 SNTAGT. CDR3 length: 17 residues. The CDR3 coding sequence is TGTGCCAGCGAGCCGGGGCCGACTAGCCGGGGCACCGGGGAGCTGTTTTTT. Translation gives CASEPGPTSRGTGELFF.

This clone was seen a single time. The chain has TRBV7-9 and TRBJ1-4; tentative D call: TRBD1 (6 bases). The V gene's germline CDR1 is SEHNR and CDR2 FQNEAQ (reference sequence). V gave up 2 bases and J gave up 1 base, with 8 bases separating them. The CDR3 extends over 15 amino acids. The CDR3 spells CASSLTQGTNEKLFF. The CDR3 coding sequence is TGTGCCAGCAGCTTAACACAGGGAACTAATGAAAAACTGTTTTTT.

The CDR3 DNA sequence: TGTGCCAGCAGCCTAGACAGGGGGTACGAAAAACTGTTTTTT. Amino acid sequence: CASSLDRGYEKLFF. The chain employs TRBV7-3 and TRBJ1-4; 9 positions agree with TRBD1. The V gene end was trimmed by 5 bases and the J gene end by 8 bases; junction bases not matched to a gene: 6. The CDR3 consists of 14 residues. Germline V gene lookup returns CDR1 SGHTA and CDR2 FQGTGA.

The rearrangement links TRBV28 to TRBJ2-1, with a possible D match to TRBD2 (7 bases). Germline loops: CDR1 MDHEN, CDR2 SYDVKM. Trimming cost V 5 bases and J 14 bases, with 16 bases left between them. This CDR3 spans 12 amino acids. The CDR3 sequence: CASSPWGGREFF. The CDR3 bases are TGTGCCAGCAGTCCCTGGGGGGGCCGTGAGTTCTTC.

The chain carries TRBV11-3 and TRBJ2-1, with TRBD2 matching over 13 bases. Germline lookup yields CDR1 SGHNT and CDR2 YENEEA. The CDR3 loop spans 15 amino acids. Unmatched junction bases numbered 7, after V lost 5 bases and J lost 9 bases. CDR3 amino acids: CASSPGLAGFIEQFF. The CDR3 DNA is TGTGCCAGCAGCCCGGGACTAGCGGGATTCATTGAGCAGTTCTTC.

The chain recombines TRBV7-2 with TRBJ1-6; D ambiguous. Germline assignment: CDR1 SGHTA and CDR2 FQGNSA. The CDR3 runs to 15 residues. Trimming cost V 1 base and J 12 bases, with 16 bases left between them. The CDR3 region is CASSLDMWPTRPLHF. In nucleotides, the CDR3 is TGTGCCAGCAGCTTAGATATGTGGCCCACCAGACCCCTCCACTTT.